This T cell receptor beta chain was identified during a study of lymphopenia after photon versus proton radiotherapy. Notes on the study in general: Proton therapy kept repertoires fairly stable, unlike photons, which gained effector/memory cells.

CDR3 length: 15 residues. The V and J ends lost 1 base and 0 bases respectively, with 7 bases between them. The germline V gene encodes CDR1 SEHNR and CDR2 FQNEAQ (reference sequence). Here immunoSEQ multiplex PCR was the method, and the copy in TCRdb shows in-frame clones only, minus some. The data show more than 60,000 clones, with approximately 86% seen just once and roughly 2% held by the top ten. With regard to this clone: What it binds is not known.

V gene TRBV7-9 combines with J gene TRBJ2-4; TRBD2 is a possible D gene (5 bases). The specimen was peripheral blood, collected from a patient treated with photon-based radiotherapy. The sequence was obtained from a man in his forties with gastric cancer. CDR3 in amino acids: CASSLEGLAKNIQYF. The CDR3 bases are TGTGCCAGCAGCTTAGAAGGACTAGCCAAAAACATTCAGTACTTC.